A single sample is the source of the 8 T cell receptor beta chains below, sequenced in a study of T-cell reconstitution after alpha-beta-depleted transplantation in children. As it was prepared, the TCRbeta library received unique molecular identifiers. From the PCR reads, TCRdb called clonotypes with MiXCR, one entry per CDR3 protein. The sample yields about 690,000 distinct CDR3 sequences, around a sixth seen once. This sample comprised PBMCs from the stem cell graft donor, obtained from the stem cell graft. The origin of the receptors is a human donor who donated a stem cell graft to a child with acute myeloid leukemia.

This clonotype was observed at least ten times. V usage is TRBV29-1 and J usage is TRBJ1-1; D is unclear. The length of the CDR3 is 12 residues. The V end lost 3 bases, the J end lost 0 bases, and 5 bases lay between the germline ends. From germline, CDR1 is SQVTM and CDR2 ANQGSEA. The CDR3, as DNA: TGCAGCGTTGAGAGCCTGAACACTGAAGCTTTCTTT. This codes for CSVESLNTEAFF.

A few counts support this clonotype. The V and J genes are TRBV6-5 and TRBJ1-3; 7 bases fit TRBD1. CDR3 length equals 19 residues. J lost 0 bases, V lost 0 bases, and 11 bases had no gene match. Germline loops: CDR1 MNHEY, CDR2 SVGAGI. As DNA, the CDR3 is TGTGCCAGCAGTTACTCGGTATTTATGGACAGGAACTCTGGAAACACCATATATTTT. Amino acid sequence: CASSYSVFMDRNSGNTIYF.

This clonotype was observed at least ten times. V gene TRBV4-2 combines with J gene TRBJ1-6; 10 bases match TRBD1. Losses at the gene ends were 4 bases for V and 9 bases for J; bases not matched to a gene: 12. CDR1 LGHNA and CDR2 YNFKEQ come from the germline V gene. This CDR3 has 17 amino acids. The CDR3 loop reads CASSPQGDRGLSSPLHF. The CDR3 bases are TGTGCCAGCAGCCCTCAAGGGGACAGGGGACTAAGTTCACCCCTCCACTTT.

There are a few counts of this clonotype. The J gene is TRBJ2-1, the V gene TRBV20-1, with D possibly TRBD2 on 6 matching bases. V was trimmed by 6 bases and J by 2 bases, leaving 11 bases between them. This CDR3 has 13 amino acids. Germline CDR1 DFQATT, CDR2 SNEGSKA (reference sequence). The CDR3 coding sequence is TGCAGTGCGGACTACGAAACCTACAATGAGCAGTTCTTC. Translated: CSADYETYNEQFF.

The genes are TRBV7-8 and TRBJ1-4; no clear D. The CDR3 is made up of 13 amino acids. Trimming stripped 1 base from V and 8 bases from J, with 8 bases between. Germline loops: CDR1 SGHVS, CDR2 FQNEAQ. This CDR3 is CASSLGLNEKLFF. CDR3 nucleotide sequence: TGTGCCAGCAGCTTAGGTCTGAACGAAAAACTGTTTTTT.

The chain combines TRBV15 with TRBJ2-2; D gene uncertain. The ends were cut back, 1 base at V and 6 bases at J, with 9 bases in the middle. CDR1 LNHNV and CDR2 YYDKDF come from the germline V gene (reference sequence). This CDR3 contains 14 residues. The CDR3 reads CATSRASDSGELFF. The CDR3, as DNA: TGTGCCACCAGCAGAGCCTCTGATTCCGGGGAGCTGTTTTTT.

This clonotype occurred many times. J is TRBJ1-3 and V is TRBV29-1, with D perhaps TRBD1 (6 bases). Germline assignment: CDR1 SQVTM and CDR2 ANQGSEA. The CDR3 has 13 residues. Trimming pared 8 bases from V and 4 bases from J, leaving 15 bases between. Here the CDR3 reads CSPRGGSGNTIYF. CDR3 DNA sequence: TGCAGCCCCCGTGGGGGCTCAGGAAACACCATATATTTT. Using reference TRBV29-1 and TRBJ1-3 for the parts outside the CDR3, the full variable domain is SAVISQKPSRDICQRGTSLTIQCQVDSQVTMMFWYRQQPGQSLTLIATANQGSEATYESGFVIDKFPISRPNLTFSTLTVSNMSPEDSSIYLCSPRGGSGNTIYFGEGSWLTVV.

The table lists this clonotype with a few counts. V usage is TRBV7-2 and J usage is TRBJ2-2, with D uncertain. The CDR3 loop spans 16 amino acids. V lost 1 base to trimming and J lost 2 bases, with 11 bases between them. Germline loops: CDR1 SGHTA, CDR2 FQGNSA. The CDR3 bases are TGTGCCAGCAGCTTAGAGTCACTGATTAACACCGGGGAGCTGTTTTTT. It translates to CASSLESLINTGELFF.